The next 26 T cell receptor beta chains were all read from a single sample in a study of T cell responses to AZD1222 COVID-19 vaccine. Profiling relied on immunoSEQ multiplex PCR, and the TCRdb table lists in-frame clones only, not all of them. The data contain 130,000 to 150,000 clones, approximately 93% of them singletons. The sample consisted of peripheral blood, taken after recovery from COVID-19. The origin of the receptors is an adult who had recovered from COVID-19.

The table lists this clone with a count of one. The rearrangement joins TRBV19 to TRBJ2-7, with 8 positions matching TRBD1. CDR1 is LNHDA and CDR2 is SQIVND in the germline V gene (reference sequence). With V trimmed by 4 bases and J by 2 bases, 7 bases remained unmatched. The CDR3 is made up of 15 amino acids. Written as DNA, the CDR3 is TGTGCCAGTAGTAGTTTGACAGGGGACGCCTACGAGCAGTACTTC. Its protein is CASSSLTGDAYEQYF.

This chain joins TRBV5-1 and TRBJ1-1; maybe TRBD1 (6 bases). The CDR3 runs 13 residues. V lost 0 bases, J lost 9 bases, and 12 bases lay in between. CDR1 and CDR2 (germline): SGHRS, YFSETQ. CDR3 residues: CASSLASGEKAFF. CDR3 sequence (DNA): TGCGCCAGCAGCTTGGCGTCAGGGGAAAAAGCTTTCTTT.

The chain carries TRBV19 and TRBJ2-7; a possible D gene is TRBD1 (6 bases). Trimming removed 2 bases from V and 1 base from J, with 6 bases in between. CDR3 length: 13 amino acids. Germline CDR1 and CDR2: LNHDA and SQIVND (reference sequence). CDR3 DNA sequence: TGTGCCAGTAGTATAACAGGGTCCTACGAGCAGTACTTC. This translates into CASSITGSYEQYF.

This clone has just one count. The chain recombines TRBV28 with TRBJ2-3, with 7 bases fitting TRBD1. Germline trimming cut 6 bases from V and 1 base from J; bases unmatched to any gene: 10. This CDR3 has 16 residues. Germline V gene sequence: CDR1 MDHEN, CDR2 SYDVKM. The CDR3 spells CASSTRLQGRTDTQYF. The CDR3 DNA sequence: TGTGCCAGCAGCACCCGCCTACAGGGGCGCACAGATACGCAGTATTTT. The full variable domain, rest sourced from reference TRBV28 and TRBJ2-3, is DVKVTQSSRYLVKRTGEKVFLECVQDMDHENMFWYRQDPGLGLRLIYFSYDVKMKEKGDIPEGYSVSREKKERFSLILESASTNQTSMYLCASSTRLQGRTDTQYFGPGTRLTVL.

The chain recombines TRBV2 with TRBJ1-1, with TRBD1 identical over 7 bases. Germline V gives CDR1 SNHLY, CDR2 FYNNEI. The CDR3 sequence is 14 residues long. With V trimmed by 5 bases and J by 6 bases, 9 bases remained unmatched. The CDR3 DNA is TGTGCCAGCAGTATGGCAGGGGGAAATGCTGAAGCTTTCTTT. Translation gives CASSMAGGNAEAFF.

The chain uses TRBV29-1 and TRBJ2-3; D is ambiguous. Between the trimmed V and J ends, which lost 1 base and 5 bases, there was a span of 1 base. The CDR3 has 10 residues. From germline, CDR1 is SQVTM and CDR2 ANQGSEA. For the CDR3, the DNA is TGCAGCGTTGAAGGAGATACGCAGTATTTT. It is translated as CSVEGDTQYF.

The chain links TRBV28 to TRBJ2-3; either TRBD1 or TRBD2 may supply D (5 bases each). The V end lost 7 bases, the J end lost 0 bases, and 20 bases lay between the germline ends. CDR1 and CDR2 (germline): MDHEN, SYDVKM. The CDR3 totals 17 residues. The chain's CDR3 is CASTTQDSYLSTDTQYF. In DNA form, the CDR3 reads TGTGCCAGCACGACACAGGACTCGTACCTAAGCACAGATACGCAGTATTTT.

The CDR3 spells CASSMEPGLGAFF. The CDR3 nucleotides are TGTGCCAGTAGTATGGAGCCGGGCTTAGGAGCTTTCTTT. V is TRBV19 and J is TRBJ1-1; D not resolved. The length of the CDR3 is 13 residues. The V gene's germline CDR1 is LNHDA and CDR2 SQIVND (reference sequence). Trimming took 3 bases from V and 10 from J, leaving 15 bases between them.

The CDR3 coding sequence is TGTGCCTGGAGCGTAGGGACTAGCGGGAGGGCCTACAATGAGCAGTTCTTC. Translating gives CAWSVGTSGRAYNEQFF. The V gene is TRBV30, the J gene TRBJ2-1, with 16 bases that match TRBD2. V lost 3 bases, J lost 2 bases, and 4 bases stayed unmatched. The CDR3 covers 17 residues. Germline lookup yields CDR1 GTSNPN and CDR2 SVGIG (reference sequence).

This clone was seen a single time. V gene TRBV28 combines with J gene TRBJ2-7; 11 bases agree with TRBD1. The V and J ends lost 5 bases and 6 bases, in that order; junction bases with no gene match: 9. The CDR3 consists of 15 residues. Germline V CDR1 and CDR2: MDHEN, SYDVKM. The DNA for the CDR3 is TGTGCCAGCAGTCCTCCCCGGACAGGGGGCGGCGAGCAGTACTTC. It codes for CASSPPRTGGGEQYF.

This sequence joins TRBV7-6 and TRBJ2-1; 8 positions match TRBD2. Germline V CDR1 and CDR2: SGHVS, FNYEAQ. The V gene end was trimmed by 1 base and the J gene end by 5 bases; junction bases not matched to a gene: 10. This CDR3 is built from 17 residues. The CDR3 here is CASSLVWSGGEDNEQFF. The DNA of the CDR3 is TGTGCCAGCAGCTTAGTCTGGTCGGGAGGGGAAGACAATGAGCAGTTCTTC.

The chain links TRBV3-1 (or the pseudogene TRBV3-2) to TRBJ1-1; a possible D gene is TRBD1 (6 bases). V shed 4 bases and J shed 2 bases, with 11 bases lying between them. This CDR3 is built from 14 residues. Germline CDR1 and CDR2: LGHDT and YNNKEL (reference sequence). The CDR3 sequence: CASSPDRSNTEAFF. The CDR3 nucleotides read TGTGCCAGCAGCCCTGACAGGAGTAACACTGAAGCTTTCTTT.

CDR3 DNA sequence: TGTGCCATCAGTGAACCATTGAACACTGAAGCTTTCTTT. Residues: CAISEPLNTEAFF. V is TRBV10-3 and J is TRBJ1-1; D is unclear. Trimming pared 3 bases from V and 0 bases from J, leaving 5 bases between. The germline V gene encodes CDR1 ENHRY and CDR2 SYGVKD. CDR3 length: 13 amino acids.

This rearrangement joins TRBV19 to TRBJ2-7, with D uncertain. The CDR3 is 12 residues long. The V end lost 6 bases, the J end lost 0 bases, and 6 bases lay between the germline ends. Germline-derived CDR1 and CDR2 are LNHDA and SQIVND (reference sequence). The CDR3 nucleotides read TGTGCCAGTAGCCAGACCTCCTACGAGCAGTACTTC. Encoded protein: CASSQTSYEQYF.

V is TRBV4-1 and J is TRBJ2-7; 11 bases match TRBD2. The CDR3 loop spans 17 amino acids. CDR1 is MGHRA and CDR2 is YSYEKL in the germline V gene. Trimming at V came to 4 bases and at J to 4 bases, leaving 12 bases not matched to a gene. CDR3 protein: CASSPITGTSGAYEQYF. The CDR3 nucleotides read TGCGCCAGCAGCCCAATTACCGGGACTAGCGGAGCTTACGAGCAGTACTTC.

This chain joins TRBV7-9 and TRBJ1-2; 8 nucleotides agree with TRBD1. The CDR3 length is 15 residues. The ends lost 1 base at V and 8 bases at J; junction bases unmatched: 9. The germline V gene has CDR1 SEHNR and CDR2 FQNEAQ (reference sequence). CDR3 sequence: CASSLGLDRGKGYTF. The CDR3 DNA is TGTGCCAGCAGCTTAGGGCTTGACAGGGGTAAAGGCTACACCTTC.

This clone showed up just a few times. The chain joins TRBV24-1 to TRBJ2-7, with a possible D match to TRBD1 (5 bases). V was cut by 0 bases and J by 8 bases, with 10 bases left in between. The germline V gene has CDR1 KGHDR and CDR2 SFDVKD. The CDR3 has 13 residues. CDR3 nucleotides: TGTGCCACCAGTGATTTGAAACAGGTCCAGCAGTACTTC. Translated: CATSDLKQVQQYF.

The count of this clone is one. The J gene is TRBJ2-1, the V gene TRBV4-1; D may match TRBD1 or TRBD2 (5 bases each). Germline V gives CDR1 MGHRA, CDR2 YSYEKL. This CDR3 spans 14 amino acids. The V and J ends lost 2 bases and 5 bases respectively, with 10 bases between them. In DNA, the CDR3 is TGCGCCAGCAGCCAAAGGGACCGAAACAATGAGCAGTTCTTC. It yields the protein CASSQRDRNNEQFF.

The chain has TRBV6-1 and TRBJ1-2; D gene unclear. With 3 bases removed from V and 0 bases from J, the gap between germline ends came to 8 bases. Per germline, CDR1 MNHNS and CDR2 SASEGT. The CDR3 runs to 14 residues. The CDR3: CASSDLVPNYGYTF. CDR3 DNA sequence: TGTGCCAGCAGTGATTTGGTACCTAACTATGGCTACACCTTC.

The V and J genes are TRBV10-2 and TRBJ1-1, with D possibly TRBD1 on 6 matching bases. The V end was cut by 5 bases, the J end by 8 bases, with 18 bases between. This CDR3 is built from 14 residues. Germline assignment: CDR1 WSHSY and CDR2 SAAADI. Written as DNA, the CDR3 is TGCGCCAGCAGTCGCCCAGGGGCGGTTCGAGAAGCTTTCTTT. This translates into CASSRPGAVREAFF.

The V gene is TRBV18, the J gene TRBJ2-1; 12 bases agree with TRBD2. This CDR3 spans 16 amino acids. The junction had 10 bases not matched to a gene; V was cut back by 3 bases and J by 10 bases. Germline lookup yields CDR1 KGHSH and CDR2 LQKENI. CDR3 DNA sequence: TGTGCCAGCTCACCTATTATGCCTAGCGGGAGGGGCGAGCAGTTCTTC. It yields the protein CASSPIMPSGRGEQFF.

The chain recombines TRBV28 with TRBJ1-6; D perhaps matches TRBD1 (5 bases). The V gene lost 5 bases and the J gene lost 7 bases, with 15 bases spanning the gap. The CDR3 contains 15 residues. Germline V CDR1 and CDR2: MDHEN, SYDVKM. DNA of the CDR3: TGTGCCAGCAGTGTGGGGGGGTGGGAGAATTCACCCCTCCACTTT. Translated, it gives CASSVGGWENSPLHF.

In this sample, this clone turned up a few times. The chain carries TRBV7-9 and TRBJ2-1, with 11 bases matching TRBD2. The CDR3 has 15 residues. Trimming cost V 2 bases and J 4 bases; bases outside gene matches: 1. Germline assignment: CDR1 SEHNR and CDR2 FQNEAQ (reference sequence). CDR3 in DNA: TGTGCCAGCAGCTTACTAGCGGGAGGTTACAATGAGCAGTTCTTC. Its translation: CASSLLAGGYNEQFF.

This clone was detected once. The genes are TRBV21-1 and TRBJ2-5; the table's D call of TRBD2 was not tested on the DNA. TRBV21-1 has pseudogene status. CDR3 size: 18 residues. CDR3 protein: CASSRVGTSGRTQETQYF. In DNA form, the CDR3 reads TGTGCCAGCAGCAGGGTGGGGACTAGCGGGAGGACCCAAGAGACCCAGTACTTC.

For the CDR3, the DNA is TGTGCCATCAGCTCAGAGGGACTCGACGAGCAGTACTTC. Translated: CAISSEGLDEQYF. The gene calls are TRBV10-3 and TRBJ2-7, with D possibly matching TRBD2 (6 bases). Between the trimmed V and J ends, which lost 6 bases and 5 bases, there was a span of 14 bases. Germline CDR1 reads ENHRY; CDR2 reads SYGVKD. The CDR3 extends over 13 amino acids.

The CDR3 is CSTSLRQDGYTF. Written as DNA, the CDR3 is TGCTCGACGTCCCTTCGACAGGATGGCTACACCTTC. The rearrangement links TRBV29-1 to TRBJ1-2; weak D call: TRBD1 (6 bases). The CDR3 is made up of 12 amino acids. Per the germline V gene, CDR1 is SQVTM and CDR2 is ANQGSEA.